What follows describes a single T cell receptor (beta chain). Its target is unknown. Some clones are missing from TCRdb's copy, which holds only in-frame ones; the method was immunoSEQ multiplex PCR. There are some 51,000 clones in the sample; roughly 78% occur only once, and roughly 5.6% lies in the top ten. The data stem from a study of a mutant IDH1 vaccine in newly diagnosed glioma. CDR3 size: 16 residues. Germline loops: CDR1 MGHRA, CDR2 YSYEKL. The V end was cut by 8 bases, the J end by 0 bases, with 16 bases between. Regarding time point: week 5, during vaccination. All doses held 300 ug of mutant IDH1 20-mer peptide, with topical imiquimod.

The input for sequencing was PBMCs, taken from a glioma patient whose treatment included an IDH1 peptide vaccine. The TCR was taken from a man aged 50-60 years with glioma. The chain is built from TRBV4-1 and TRBJ1-4; possible D gene TRBD1, 6 bases. Written as DNA, the CDR3 is TGCGCCAGCTCCCAAGCCCCAGGGGCAACTAATGAAAAACTGTTTTTT. Translating it yields CASSQAPGATNEKLFF.